These 27 T cell receptor beta chains came from one sample sequenced in a study of OX40 agonist ivuxolimab in advanced cancers. TCRdb keeps only in-frame clones here, not all; method: immunoSEQ multiplex PCR. Of about 37,000 clones in the sample, around 81% are singletons; the top ten hold about two fifths. Specimen: CD4+ or CD8+ T cells sorted from blood, collected in a trial of the OX40 agonist ivuxolimab. All receptors derive from an adult with an advanced solid tumor such as melanoma, head and neck, liver or kidney cancer.

This sequence joins TRBV4-2 and TRBJ2-5; a weak D match, TRBD1 (5 bases). Germline values: CDR1 LGHNA, CDR2 YNFKEQ. Trimming cost V 0 bases and J 10 bases, with 21 bases left between them. The CDR3 has 16 residues. CDR3 in DNA: TGTGCCAGCAGCCAAGATCAGATCAGCAACCCTAGGGGCCAGTACTTC. Protein product: CASSQDQISNPRGQYF.

The chain uses TRBV9 and TRBJ2-1; a possible D gene is TRBD2 (6 bases). V dropped 2 bases and J dropped 7 bases, with 13 bases sitting between them. The CDR3 runs to 14 residues. CDR1 is SGDLS, CDR2 YYNGEE, per germline. The CDR3 spells CASSVTYGGNEQFF. The CDR3, as DNA: TGTGCCAGCAGCGTGACCTATGGGGGGAATGAGCAGTTCTTC.

V usage is TRBV12-5 and J usage is TRBJ2-3, with no clear D. Germline V lookup: CDR1 LGHNT, CDR2 FRNRAP. The CDR3 sequence is 17 residues long. The V end lost 1 base, the J end lost 4 bases, and 18 bases lay between the germline ends. CDR3 DNA: TGTGCTAGTGGTTTGGGGGTAGAGGCCCAGTTCCCAGATACGCAGTATTTT. Residues: CASGLGVEAQFPDTQYF. The whole variable domain, remainder taken from reference TRBV12-5 and TRBJ2-3, is DARVTQTPRHKVTEMGQEVTMRCQPILGHNTVFWYRQTMMQGLELLAYFRNRAPLDDSGMPKDRFSAEMPDATLATLKIQPSEPRDSAVYFCASGLGVEAQFPDTQYFGPGTRLTVL.

The V and J genes are TRBV19 and TRBJ2-1; no firm D call. The CDR3 extends over 13 amino acids. Trimming left V 5 bases short and J 6 bases short, with 11 bases between. The germline CDR1 and CDR2 sequences are LNHDA and SQIVND (reference sequence). In DNA, the CDR3 is TGTGCCAGTAGTCCCCCCGGAACCAATGAGCAGTTCTTC. Translating it yields CASSPPGTNEQFF.

Notes on this clone: Other nucleotide sequences from this sample produce the same CDR3. The chain carries TRBV11-3 and TRBJ2-1, with 8 positions matching TRBD2. This CDR3 spans 14 amino acids. V was pared by 3 bases and J by 4 bases, with 2 bases of the junction left unmatched. Germline loops: CDR1 SGHNT, CDR2 YENEEA. The CDR3 loop reads CASSFGGVYNEQFF. The CDR3, as DNA: TGTGCCAGCAGCTTCGGGGGGGTTTACAATGAGCAGTTCTTC.

The J gene is TRBJ2-3, the V gene TRBV5-4, with TRBD2 matching 9 bases. Germline values: CDR1 SGHNT, CDR2 YYREEE (reference sequence). This CDR3 has 15 residues. The V gene end was trimmed by 6 bases and the J gene end by 3 bases; junction bases not matched to a gene: 8. The CDR3 DNA reads TGTGCCAGCATAGGGCGGGGGGGCCATACAGATACGCAGTATTTT. Amino acid sequence: CASIGRGGHTDTQYF.

The CDR3: CASSPIPGLLIEEQYF. The CDR3 bases are TGTGCCAGCAGCCCTATTCCGGGACTCCTCATCGAGGAGCAGTACTTC. The rearrangement links TRBV9 to TRBJ2-7; D might be TRBD2 (6 bases). V was clipped by 4 bases and J by 7 bases, with 24 bases between them. Germline CDR1 and CDR2: SGDLS and YYNGEE. There are 16 residues in the CDR3.

The rearrangement uses TRBV6-1 and TRBJ2-5, with D unresolved. Trimming cost V 6 bases and J 5 bases, with 13 bases left between them. Germline CDR1 is MNHNS and CDR2 is SASEGT. The CDR3 has 13 residues. The DNA of the CDR3 is TGTGCCAGCAGGCCCTGGTCGGGCGAGACCCAGTACTTC. Its protein product is CASRPWSGETQYF.

This chain joins TRBV7-8 and TRBJ2-1; 15 bases line up with TRBD2. Germline CDR1 reads SGHVS; CDR2 reads FQNEAQ. This CDR3 is 19 amino acids long. V lost 5 bases and J lost 9; bases outside the gene matches: 17. In DNA form, the CDR3 reads TGTGCCAGCAGCCCAAGGGTTGGACTAGCGGGAGGGCCCCGAGTTGAGCAGTTCTTC. Translating it yields CASSPRVGLAGGPRVEQFF. The full variable domain, its missing parts supplied by reference TRBV7-8 and TRBJ2-1, is GAGVSQSPRYKVAKRGQDVALRCDPISGHVSLFWYQQALGQGPEFLTYFQNEAQLDKSGLPSDRFFAERPEGSVSTLKIQRTQQEDSAVYLCASSPRVGLAGGPRVEQFFGPGTRLTVL.

The chain couples TRBV7-2 to TRBJ1-1; TRBD1 might be the D (5 bases). Trimming removed 5 bases at V and 1 base at J, with 17 bases between. CDR1 and CDR2 (germline): SGHTA, FQGNSA. The CDR3 loop spans 16 amino acids. The CDR3 region is CASSPRTRLGNTEAFF. The CDR3 coding sequence is TGTGCCAGCAGCCCGCGGACACGGCTGGGGAACACTGAAGCTTTCTTT.

Of note for this clone: Other nucleotide sequences in the sample specify the same CDR3. The gene calls are TRBV29-1 and TRBJ1-2, with D unclear. V was pared by 0 bases and J by 8 bases, with 10 bases between. Germline-derived CDR1 and CDR2 are SQVTM and ANQGSEA. This CDR3 region has 12 residues. This CDR3 reads CSVEDLGGGYTF. In nucleotides, the CDR3 is TGCAGCGTTGAAGATCTTGGTGGGGGCTACACCTTC.

V usage is TRBV1 and J usage is TRBJ2-1; no check of the table's D call, TRBD1, against the DNA was made. TRBV1 is a pseudogene segment. The CDR3 contains 16 residues. CDR3 sequence (DNA): TGCACCAGCAGCCGCACCGGGACAGGGGGTTACAATGAGCAGTTCTTC. Amino acid sequence: CTSSRTGTGGYNEQFF.

The rearrangement joins TRBV6-1 to TRBJ2-7; D perhaps matches TRBD2 (6 bases). Germline CDR1 reads MNHNS; CDR2 reads SASEGT. The CDR3 has 14 amino acids. V lost 7 bases to trimming and J lost 0 bases, with 13 bases between them. The CDR3: CASNRLESSYEQYF. The CDR3 nucleotides are TGTGCCAGCAATAGACTAGAAAGCTCCTACGAGCAGTACTTC.

J is TRBJ2-5 and V is TRBV18; D possibly corresponds to TRBD2 (6 bases). CDR1 is KGHSH, CDR2 LQKENI, per germline. The CDR3 sequence is 14 residues long. The ends were cut back, 4 bases at V and 5 bases at J, with 14 bases in the middle. In DNA, the CDR3 is TGTGCCAGCTCACAAGGACTAAACGGGGAGACCCAGTACTTC. Protein product: CASSQGLNGETQYF.

The chain links TRBV6-5 to TRBJ1-5; D remains unclear. Germline values: CDR1 MNHEY, CDR2 SVGAGI. The CDR3 loop spans 13 amino acids. Trimming removed 6 bases from V and 4 bases from J, with 10 bases in between. DNA for the CDR3: TGTGCCAGCAGGACTCGTAGGAATCAGCCCCAGCATTTT. This gives the protein CASRTRRNQPQHF.

This chain uses TRBV5-8 with TRBJ1-6; D ambiguous. The CDR3 has 13 amino acids. The germline gives CDR1 SGHTS, CDR2 YDEGEE. Trimming cost V 7 bases and J 0 bases, with 5 bases left between them. CDR3 residues: CASESSYNSPLHF. CDR3 DNA sequence: TGTGCCAGCGAAAGCTCCTATAATTCACCCCTCCACTTT.

The chain recombines TRBV6-6 with TRBJ2-2; TRBD2 aligns across 7 bases. The V gene's germline CDR1 is MNHNY and CDR2 SVGAGI (reference sequence). The CDR3 has 13 amino acids. Trimming removed 11 bases from V and 6 bases from J; junction bases left unmatched: 9. CDR3 protein: CAGRELASGELFF. CDR3 sequence (DNA): TGTGCCGGGCGGGAACTAGCGTCCGGGGAGCTGTTTTTT.

This chain links TRBV25-1 with TRBJ2-1; D ambiguous. Germline loops: CDR1 MGHDK, CDR2 SYGVNS. The CDR3 extends over 12 amino acids. Trimming stripped 11 bases from V and 6 bases from J, with 14 bases between. DNA for the CDR3: TGTGCCGGAAAAGGAAGTAGCAATGAGCAGTTCTTC. Translated: CAGKGSSNEQFF.

The J gene is TRBJ2-3, the V gene TRBV5-8; 8 positions match TRBD2. The germline gives CDR1 SGHTS, CDR2 YDEGEE. CDR3 length: 14 amino acids. This CDR3 is CSLGPGLVVDTQYF. The CDR3 DNA is TGTTCCCTCGGCCCGGGACTAGTAGTGGATACGCAGTATTTT.

The chain joins TRBV19 to TRBJ1-3; no firm D call. Germline assignment: CDR1 LNHDA and CDR2 SQIVND (reference sequence). Trimming pared 6 bases from V and 0 bases from J, leaving 9 bases between. The CDR3 is 14 residues long. The CDR3 coding sequence is TGTGCCAGTAGGGACTGGAGCTCTGGAAACACCATATATTTT. Its translation: CASRDWSSGNTIYF.

The rearrangement joins TRBV5-6 to TRBJ2-2; D is possibly TRBD1 (6 bases). The germline V and J ends were trimmed by 6 bases and 6 bases, with 18 bases remaining between them. Per the germline V gene, CDR1 is SGHDT and CDR2 is YYEEEE. CDR3 length: 15 amino acids. CDR3 nucleotides: TGTGCCAGCACCTATCCTCCTGGGGGCTCCGGGGAGCTGTTTTTT. Translation: CASTYPPGGSGELFF.

This clone was recorded once. The rearrangement links TRBV5-1 to TRBJ1-6; unclear D gene. The CDR3 has 18 residues. CDR1 is SGHRS, CDR2 YFSETQ, per germline. The V gene lost 5 bases and the J gene lost 0 bases, with 18 bases spanning the gap. The CDR3 spells CASRVSGSGSSYNSPLHF. The CDR3 DNA follows: TGCGCCAGCAGAGTATCCGGATCGGGTAGCTCCTATAATTCACCCCTCCACTTT.

The chain recombines TRBV7-9 with TRBJ2-7, with D possibly matching TRBD2 (5 bases). From germline, CDR1 is SEHNR and CDR2 FQNEAQ (reference sequence). Trimming cost V 5 bases and J 2 bases, with 22 bases left between them. The CDR3 has 17 amino acids. In nucleotides, the CDR3 is TGTGCCAGCAGCCCACGAACTAGGGCCACGACGACCTACGAGCAGTACTTC. Translating it yields CASSPRTRATTTYEQYF.

V gene TRBV4-1 combines with J gene TRBJ2-3, with a tentative D call TRBD2 (5 bases). This CDR3 is 15 amino acids long. V was trimmed by 0 bases and J by 0 bases, leaving 7 bases between them. Germline CDR1 and CDR2: MGHRA and YSYEKL. The CDR3 DNA sequence: TGCGCCAGCAGCCAAGAGGGAGTAAGCACAGATACGCAGTATTTT. Protein sequence: CASSQEGVSTDTQYF.

CDR3 nucleotide sequence: TGTGCCAGCACCAGGGCGGTCACTTCGGGGCAGTACTTC. This encodes CASTRAVTSGQYF. This chain links TRBV2 with TRBJ2-7; TRBD1 is a possible D gene (5 bases). CDR1 SNHLY and CDR2 FYNNEI come from the germline V gene. The CDR3 consists of 13 residues. The V end lost 7 bases, the J end lost 9 bases, and 19 bases lay between the germline ends.

The chain joins TRBV9 to TRBJ1-1; D perhaps matches TRBD1 (5 bases). V lost 0 bases, J lost 7 bases, and 13 bases lay in between. CDR3 length: 14 residues. Germline V gene lookup returns CDR1 SGDLS and CDR2 YYNGEE. The CDR3 coding sequence is TGTGCCAGCAGCGTAGGGGAGACAGACCATGAAGCTTTCTTT. It codes for CASSVGETDHEAFF.

The CDR3 DNA follows: TGTGCCAGCAGCCCCCCTCGTCGCCCACGAGCTTTCTTT. It specifies CASSPPRRPRAFF. The gene calls are TRBV7-2 and TRBJ1-1, with no clear D. Germline V CDR1 and CDR2: SGHTA, FQGNSA. The CDR3 runs to 13 residues. Trimming removed 5 bases at V and 10 bases at J, with 17 bases between.